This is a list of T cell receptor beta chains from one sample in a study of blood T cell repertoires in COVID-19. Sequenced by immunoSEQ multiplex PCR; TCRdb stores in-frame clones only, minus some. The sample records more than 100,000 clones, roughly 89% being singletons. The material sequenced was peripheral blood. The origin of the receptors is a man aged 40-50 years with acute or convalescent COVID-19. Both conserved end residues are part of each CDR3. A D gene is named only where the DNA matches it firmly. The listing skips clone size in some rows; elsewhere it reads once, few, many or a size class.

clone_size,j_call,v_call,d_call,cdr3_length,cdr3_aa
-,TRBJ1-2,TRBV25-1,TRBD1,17,CASSAHHPGQASYGYTF
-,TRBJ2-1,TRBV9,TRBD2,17,CASSVALGSGGNDEQFF
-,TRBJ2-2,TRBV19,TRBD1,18,CASSSRQGNYANTGELFF
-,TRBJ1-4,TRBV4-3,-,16,CASSQGTGSLGEKLFF
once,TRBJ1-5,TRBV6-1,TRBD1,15,CASSDMGQMGRPQHF
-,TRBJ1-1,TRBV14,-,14,CASSQRGGGTEAFF
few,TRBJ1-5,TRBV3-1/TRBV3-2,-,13,CASSLRGNQPQHF
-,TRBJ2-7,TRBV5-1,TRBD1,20,CASSLLPGQGDSGSSYEQYF
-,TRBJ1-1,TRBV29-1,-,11,CSVPGNTEAFF
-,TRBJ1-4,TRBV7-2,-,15,CASSLAAGTNEKLFF
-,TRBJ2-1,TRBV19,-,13,CASSLGINNEQFF
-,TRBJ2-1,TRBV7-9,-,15,CASSSILGGAREQFF
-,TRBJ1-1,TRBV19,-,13,CASSTDTNTEAFF
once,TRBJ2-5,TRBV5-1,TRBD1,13,CASSSNRGETQYF
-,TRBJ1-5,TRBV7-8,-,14,CASSLAAGKEPQHF
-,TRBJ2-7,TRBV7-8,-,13,CASSGTPIYEQYF
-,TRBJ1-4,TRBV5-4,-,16,CASSPWDNGGGEKLFF
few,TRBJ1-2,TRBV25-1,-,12,CASSGHPGGYTF
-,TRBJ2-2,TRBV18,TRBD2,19,CASSPETGGTTLNTGELFF
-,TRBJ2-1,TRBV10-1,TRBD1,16,CASSEYGTGGYNEQFF
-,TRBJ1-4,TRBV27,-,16,CASSFSRRTTNEKLFF
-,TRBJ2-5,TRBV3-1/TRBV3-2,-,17,CASSQVGSGPLEETQYF
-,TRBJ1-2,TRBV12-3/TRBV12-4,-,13,CASSHQGRDGYTF
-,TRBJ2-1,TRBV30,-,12,CACDTYAGKQFF
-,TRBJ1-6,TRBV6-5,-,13,CASSYSMNSPLHF
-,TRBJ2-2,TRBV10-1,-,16,CASSESGGQFTGELFF
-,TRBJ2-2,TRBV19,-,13,CASSFIVTGELFF
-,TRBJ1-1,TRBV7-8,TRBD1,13,CASNKDRDTEAFF
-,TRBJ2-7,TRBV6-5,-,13,CASAPGSSYEQYF
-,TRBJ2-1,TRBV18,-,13,CASFLQGVDEQFF
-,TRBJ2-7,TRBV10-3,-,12,CAISDTAYEQYF
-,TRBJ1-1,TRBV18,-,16,CASSQSAGQMNTEAFF
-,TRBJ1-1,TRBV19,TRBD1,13,CASSQQGQTEAFF
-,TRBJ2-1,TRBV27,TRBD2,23,CASSLRGAGPGLAVPRAYNEQFF
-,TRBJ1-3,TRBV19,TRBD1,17,CASLVGGQASPGNTIYF
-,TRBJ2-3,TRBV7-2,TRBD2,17,CASSLALTSGVGDTQYF
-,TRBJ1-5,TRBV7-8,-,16,CASSPRLGGFNQPQHF
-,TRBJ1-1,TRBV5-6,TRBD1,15,CASSYGTGGSPEAFF
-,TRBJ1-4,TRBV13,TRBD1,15,CASSVKAGTVEKLFF
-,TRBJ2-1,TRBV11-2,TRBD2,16,CASSSWTSLENNEQFF
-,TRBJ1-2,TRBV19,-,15,CASTKGRDGNYGYTF
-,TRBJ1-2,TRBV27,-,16,CASSFLGGGYNYGYTF
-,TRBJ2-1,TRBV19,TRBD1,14,CASSARQGGNEQFF
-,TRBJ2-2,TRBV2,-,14,CASLWQAGTGELFF
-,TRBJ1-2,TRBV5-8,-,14,CASSLSGLNYGYTF
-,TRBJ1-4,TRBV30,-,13,CAWRSPTGEKLFF
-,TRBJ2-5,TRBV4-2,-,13,CASSPGRGETQYF
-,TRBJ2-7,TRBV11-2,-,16,CASSLVLVVFPYEQYF
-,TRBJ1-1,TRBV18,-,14,CASSPLGANTEAFF